This TCR beta chain was found in a study of T cells in localized non-small cell lung cancer (dated by TCRdb to 2018 to 2021). In terms of the full investigation: The study examined T cell repertoires in roughly 240 patients with early-stage NSCLC and compared tumors with uninvolved tumor-adjacent lungs. The cohort comprised a few hundred treatment-naïve NSCLC patients with resected, localized lung tumors. A mean age of around 66 years was recorded for the NSCLC patients, of whom 120 to 150 were male and 107 were female. Overall study results and their limits: Longer overall survival was associated with higher blood T cell density, whereas shorter survival was associated with higher adjacent-lung clonality. Uninvolved tumor-adjacent lung showed the highest T cell clonality, higher than tumor, which suggests more focused antigenic responses in the adjacent lung. Because the study design was exploratory, TCR variables were selected using unadjusted p-values without false-discovery rate correction. A median of around 57 of the top 100 tumor clones were detected in paired uninvolved adjacent lung, and around 30 of these tumor clones were also found among the top 100 clones of the paired uninvolved adjacent lung. Because multi-region tumor sequencing was not done, intratumor heterogeneity could not be ruled out.

To note about this clone: The target of this receptor is not known. The input lacks base qualities; no much larger clone sits a single base away.

The immunoSEQ Assay was used to sequence TCR beta CDR3 regions from DNA. Regarding the original processing steps: To compute T cell density, TCR beta template counts were normalized to usable DNA, which was estimated by amplifying housekeeping genes. Using the preseqR package, richness was estimated by extrapolating to 120,000 templates for tissue samples and 400,000 templates for PBMC samples. Clonality was defined by subtracting Pielou's evenness from one. Differential abundance testing on productive amino-acid clonotypes, with a minimum total count of 5 and an alpha of 0.1, was used to identify tissue-enriched TCRs. The Jaccard Index and the Morisita Overlap Index were used to quantify repertoire overlap between compartments. TCR beta CDR3s were clustered by GLIPH together with public tetramer-defined viral CDR3s, and at least three viral sequences plus V-gene enrichment were required for viral motifs. The table comes from immuneACCESS by way of TCRdb, which keeps in-frame sequences with V and J called. Part of the clones is missing from these tables; in studies checked, under half for an unresolved V gene and the rest for unknown reasons. V and J calls and clone size are given by that table; D and trimming were obtained from the DNA. This sample comprises 130,000 or so clones, around 89% of them detected only once. The ten largest make up approximately 1.5% of the sample.

At diagnosis, tumor, uninvolved tumor-adjacent lung and peripheral blood were collected and then preserved as a mix of FFPE and fresh-frozen material. For TCR repertoire profiling, the blood samples were analyzed as peripheral blood mononuclear cells. CDR1 and CDR2 are read off the germline V gene as MDHEN and SYDVKM. Reading from cysteine to phenylalanine, the CDR3 counts 14 amino acids. Kept here is only the CDR3 DNA, which spans 42 bases and is read in frame from base 1. V is cut back by 8 bases and J by 7 bases, with 12 bases in the junction unmatched. The sequence is built from TRBV28 and TRBJ2-5; 8 of the junction bases match TRBD1. Sequences were derived from peripheral blood, sampled before any cancer treatment. This TCR was recovered from a female donor at least 60 years old with stage I lung adenocarcinoma. The DNA reads TGTGCCAGCGCCAGGCAGGGGGCAGGGGCGACCCAGTACTTC. It translates to CASARQGAGATQYF.